The rows below give T cell receptor beta chains drawn from one sample of a study of beta chain features in type 1 diabetes. Clones were sequenced by immunoSEQ multiplex PCR, and TCRdb holds only the in-frame ones, with some missing. Altogether approximately 150,000 clones are present, less than 9.5% being singletons, with the ten largest covering 2.3%. The specimen sequenced was central memory CD4+ T cells from blood. These receptors were collected from a woman aged 18-29 years in good health. CDR3s include the opening cysteine and the closing phenylalanine or tryptophan. A D gene is named only where the DNA matches it firmly. Clone sizes are given selectively: once, few, many, or a class where the clone is expanded.

size,J,V,D,DNA,CDR3
-,TRBJ2-3,TRBV21-1,-,TGTGCCAGCAGCCTGCCACAGGGGTGGACAGATACGCAGTATTTT,CASSLPQGWTDTQYF
-,TRBJ2-5,TRBV7-9,TRBD2,TGTGCCAGCAGCCCCGGGACTAGCGGCTGGGAGGGCCAAGAGACCCAGTACTTC,CASSPGTSGWEGQETQYF
few,TRBJ2-1,TRBV9,TRBD2,TGTGCCAGCAGCGTAGACGGGGGGGCGTGGAATGAGCAGTTCTTC,CASSVDGGAWNEQFF
few,TRBJ2-5,TRBV6-5,TRBD2,TGTGCCGCCCGTAGCGGGAGGGCCGGAGAGACCCAGTACTTC,CAARSGRAGETQYF
-,TRBJ2-5,TRBV10-3,TRBD1,TGTGCCAGCAGTGGTTACAGGGGAGAGACCCAGTACTTC,CASSGYRGETQYF
few,TRBJ2-7,TRBV18,-,TGTGCCAGCTCACCAGTCGAGTACGAGCAGTACTTC,CASSPVEYEQYF
few,TRBJ2-4,TRBV19,TRBD1,TGTGCCAGTAGTGCGTCGGGACAGGGGGTCATTCAGTACTTC,CASSASGQGVIQYF
-,TRBJ1-2,TRBV5-6,TRBD1,TGTGCCAGCAGCTTTGACAGGGTCCCCCCCATCTACTATGGCTACACCTTC,CASSFDRVPPIYYGYTF
-,TRBJ1-2,TRBV5-4,-,TGTGCCAGCAGCTCGGACATCGGGAGTATTGGCTACACCTTC,CASSSDIGSIGYTF
-,TRBJ1-1,TRBV5-4,TRBD1,TGTGCCAGCAGCTTGGACAGGGGGCGAGCTGAAGCTTTCTTT,CASSLDRGRAEAFF
few,TRBJ2-6,TRBV11-2,-,TGTGCCAGCAGCTTAGGTGGACACTCCAACGTCCTGACTTTC,CASSLGGHSNVLTF
-,TRBJ2-3,TRBV7-9,TRBD2,TGTGCCAGCAGCCTAGGACTAGCGGGAGGTAGCGGGGCACCAGATACGCAGTATTTT,CASSLGLAGGSGAPDTQYF
-,TRBJ1-3,TRBV7-6,-,TGTGCCAGCAGCCGAAACCCAACTTCAGAACCGGGGGTCTCTGGAAACACCATATATTTT,CASSRNPTSEPGVSGNTIYF
-,TRBJ1-2,TRBV5-5,-,TGTGCCAGCAGCATCGGGGGGGCATATAACTATGGCTACACCTTC,CASSIGGAYNYGYTF
few,TRBJ2-2,TRBV27,TRBD2,TGTGCCAGCAGTTTATTCTCCCCCCTCGTGGGGGGGACCATCACCGGGGAGCTGTTTTTT,CASSLFSPLVGGTITGELFF
-,TRBJ2-7,TRBV11-2,TRBD1,TGTGCCAGCAGTTCTTCCGGGACAGCCTACGAGCAGTACTTC,CASSSSGTAYEQYF
-,TRBJ1-2,TRBV6-5,-,-,CASSSSQGRKDYTF
many,TRBJ2-1,TRBV7-2,TRBD1,TGTGCCAGCAGCTCCGTCGGACAGGGAGTAGGTGAGCAGTTCTTC,CASSSVGQGVGEQFF
-,TRBJ1-1,TRBV6-5,-,TGTGCCAGCAGCTGGGCTACAGGGAACACTGAAGCTTTCTTT,CASSWATGNTEAFF
few,TRBJ2-3,TRBV7-2,-,TGTGCCAGCGCCCGAGGGGGGGGCGGGACAGATACGCAGTATTTT,CASARGGGGTDTQYF